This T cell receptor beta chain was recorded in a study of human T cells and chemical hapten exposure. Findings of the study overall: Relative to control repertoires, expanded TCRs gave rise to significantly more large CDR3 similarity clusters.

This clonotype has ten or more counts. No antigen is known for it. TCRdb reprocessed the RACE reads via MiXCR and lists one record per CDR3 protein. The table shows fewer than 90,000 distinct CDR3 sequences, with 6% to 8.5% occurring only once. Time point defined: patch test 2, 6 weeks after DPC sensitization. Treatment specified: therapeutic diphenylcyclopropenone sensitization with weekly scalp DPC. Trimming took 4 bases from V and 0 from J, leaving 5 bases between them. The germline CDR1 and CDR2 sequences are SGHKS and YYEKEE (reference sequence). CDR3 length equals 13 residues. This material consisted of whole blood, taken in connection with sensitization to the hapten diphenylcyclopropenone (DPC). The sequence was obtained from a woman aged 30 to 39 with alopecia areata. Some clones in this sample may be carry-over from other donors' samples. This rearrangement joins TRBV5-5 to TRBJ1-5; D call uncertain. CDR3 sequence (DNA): TGTGCCAGCAGCGTGGATAGCAATCAGCCCCAGCATTTT. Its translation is CASSVDSNQPQHF.